One sample yielded the 9 T cell receptor beta chains listed below, sequenced in a study of early T cells in non-severe SARS-CoV-2 infection. Via MiXCR, TCRdb re-called the 5' RACE reads, giving one row per CDR3 protein. This table holds tens of thousands of distinct CDR3 sequences, less than 15% found once. Sample: whole blood. The receptors originated from an adult who was a healthcare worker with PCR-confirmed SARS-CoV-2 infection or an uninfected control (not recorded which).

This clonotype was counted only a few times. The rearrangement links TRBV2 to TRBJ1-1, with D hard to call. V gave up 2 bases and J gave up 12 bases, with 13 bases separating them. The length of the CDR3 is 12 residues. Germline V CDR1 and CDR2: SNHLY, FYNNEI. DNA for the CDR3: TGTGCCAGCAGTGAAATACCAGGCCGGACTTTCTTT. It translates to CASSEIPGRTFF.

This clonotype has at least ten counts. The chain uses TRBV12-3 or TRBV12-4 and TRBJ2-2, with TRBD1 identical over 7 bases. V dropped 6 bases and J dropped 3; count of bases not matched to a gene: 4. The CDR3 totals 14 residues. This CDR3 is CASSPDRDTGELFF. CDR3 bases: TGTGCCAGCAGCCCCGACAGGGACACCGGGGAGCTGTTTTTT.

This clonotype was seen ten or more times. V gene TRBV20-1 combines with J gene TRBJ2-5, with D tentatively TRBD2 (6 bases). The CDR3 extends over 16 amino acids. The germline V and J ends were trimmed by 0 bases and 2 bases, with 16 bases remaining between them. Germline CDR1 is DFQATT and CDR2 is SNEGSKA (reference sequence). The CDR3 DNA reads as TGCAGTGCTAGAGATCCTCACGGGAGTTGGCAAGAGACCCAGTACTTC. Encoded protein: CSARDPHGSWQETQYF.

The chain combines TRBV14 with TRBJ2-7, with 14 bases lining up with TRBD2. V shed 0 bases and J 7 bases; nucleotides not matched to a gene: 2. The germline V gene has CDR1 SGHDN and CDR2 FVKESK. The CDR3 has 15 amino acids. The CDR3, as DNA: TGTGCCAGCAGCCAAGATCGGACTAGCGGGAGGGAGCAGTACTTC. This encodes CASSQDRTSGREQYF.

A few counts support this clonotype. This rearrangement joins TRBV7-9 to TRBJ1-1, with D unclear. The V and J ends lost 1 base and 5 bases respectively, with 11 bases between them. Germline CDR1 reads SEHNR; CDR2 reads FQNEAQ (reference sequence). The CDR3 consists of 14 residues. In DNA form, the CDR3 reads TGTGCCAGCAGCTTAGGAGGTTTTCTTACTGAAGCTTTCTTT. Translating it yields CASSLGGFLTEAFF.

The chain carries TRBV5-1 and TRBJ1-4; D remains unclear. The CDR3 runs 14 residues. Germline loops: CDR1 SGHRS, CDR2 YFSETQ. V was shortened by 0 bases and J by 4 bases, with 7 bases between the two germline ends. The CDR3 loop reads CASSLEGFNEKLFF. The CDR3 DNA reads as TGCGCCAGCAGCTTGGAAGGATTTAATGAAAAACTGTTTTTT.

In its sample, this clonotype was seen many times. The gene calls are TRBV6-5 and TRBJ1-4; D perhaps matches TRBD1 (5 bases). Trimming shortened V by 10 bases and J by 0 bases, and 15 bases separated the two germline ends. This CDR3 is 15 amino acids long. CDR1 is MNHEY and CDR2 is SVGAGI in the germline V gene. In nucleotides, the CDR3 is TGTGCCACGGCTTGGACACTCGCAACTAATGAAAAACTGTTTTTT. Translation: CATAWTLATNEKLFF.

This clonotype has a count of ten or more. The chain carries TRBV6-5 and TRBJ2-2; unclear D gene. The CDR3 has 12 residues. Deletions cut 8 bases from V and 2 bases from J, with 6 bases between. Germline CDR1 reads MNHEY; CDR2 reads SVGAGI. The CDR3 nucleotides are TGTGCCAGCTTCTCCAACACCGGGGAGCTGTTTTTT. Residues: CASFSNTGELFF.

Points on this clonotype: The junction shows a germline mismatch at one end, possibly a read error. The chain recombines TRBV19 with TRBJ2-3, with unresolved D. In germline, CDR1 is LNHDA, CDR2 SQIVND (reference sequence). The CDR3 has 14 amino acids. In DNA, the CDR3 is TGTGCCAGTAGTACGGCAGTTACCACAAATACGCAGTATTTT. Translation gives CASSTAVTTNTQYF.